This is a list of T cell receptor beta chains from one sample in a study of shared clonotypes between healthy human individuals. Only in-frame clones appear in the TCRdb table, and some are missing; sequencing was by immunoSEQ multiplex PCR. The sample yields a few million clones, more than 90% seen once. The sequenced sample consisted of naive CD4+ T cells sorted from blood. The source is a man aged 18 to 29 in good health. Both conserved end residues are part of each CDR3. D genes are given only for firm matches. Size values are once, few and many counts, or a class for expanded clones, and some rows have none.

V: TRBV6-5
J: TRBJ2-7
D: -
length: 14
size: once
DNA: TGTGCCAGCAGTCGACAGCCTCAGGGGTACGAGCAGTACTTC
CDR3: CASSRQPQGYEQYF

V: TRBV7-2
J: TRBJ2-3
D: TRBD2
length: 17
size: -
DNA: TGTGCCAGCAGCTTAGCGCAAACTAGCGGGGGGCACGATACGCAGTATTTT
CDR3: CASSLAQTSGGHDTQYF

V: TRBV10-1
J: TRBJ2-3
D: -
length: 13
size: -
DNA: TGCGCCAGCAGCGACCTGGGCACAGATACGCAGTATTTT
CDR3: CASSDLGTDTQYF

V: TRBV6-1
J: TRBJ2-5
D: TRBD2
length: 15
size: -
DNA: TGTGCCAGCAGTGAAGCAGGACTAGCTACAGAGACCCAGTACTTC
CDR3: CASSEAGLATETQYF

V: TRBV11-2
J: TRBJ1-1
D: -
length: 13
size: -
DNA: TGTGCCAGCAGCTCGGCCTTGAACACTGAAGCTTTCTTT
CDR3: CASSSALNTEAFF

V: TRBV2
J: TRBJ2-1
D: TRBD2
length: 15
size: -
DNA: TGTGCCAGCAGTGCCGGACTAGCGGTCTACAATGAGCAGTTCTTC
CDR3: CASSAGLAVYNEQFF

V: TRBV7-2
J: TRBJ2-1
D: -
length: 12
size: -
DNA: TGTGCCAGCAGGAATTTAGCACATGAGCAGTTCTTC
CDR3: CASRNLAHEQFF

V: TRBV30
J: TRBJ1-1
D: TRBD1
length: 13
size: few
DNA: TGTGCCTGGGGGACAGGGATGAACACTGAAGCTTTCTTT
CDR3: CAWGTGMNTEAFF

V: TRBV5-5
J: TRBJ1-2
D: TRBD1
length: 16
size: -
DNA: TGTGCCAGCAGCTCCTTTACCTTAGACAGGGAAGGAAGCTACACCTTC
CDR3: CASSSFTLDREGSYTF

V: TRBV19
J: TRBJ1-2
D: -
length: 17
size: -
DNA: TGTGCCAGTAGTATGCTAGGGGCAGGAGACTCTCGCTATGGCTACACCTTC
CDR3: CASSMLGAGDSRYGYTF

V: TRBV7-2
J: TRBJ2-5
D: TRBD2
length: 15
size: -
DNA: TGTGCCAGCAGAAGAGGGGGACTAGCGGGGGAGACCCAGTACTTC
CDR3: CASRRGGLAGETQYF

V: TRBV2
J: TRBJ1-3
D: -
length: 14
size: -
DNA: TGTGCCAGCATGTCGGGGAGATCTGGAAACACCATATATTTT
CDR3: CASMSGRSGNTIYF

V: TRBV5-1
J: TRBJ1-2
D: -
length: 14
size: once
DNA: TGCGCCAGCAGCTTGTTGGGGGGCGTCTATGGCTACACCTTC
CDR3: CASSLLGGVYGYTF

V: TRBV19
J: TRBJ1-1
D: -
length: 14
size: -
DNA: TGTGCCAGTAGAGTCGGACAGATGAACACTGAAGCTTTCTTT
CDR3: CASRVGQMNTEAFF

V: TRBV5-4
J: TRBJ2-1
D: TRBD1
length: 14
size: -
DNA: TGTGCCAGCAGCTTTCTGGACAGGATCAATGAGCAGTTCTTC
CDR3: CASSFLDRINEQFF

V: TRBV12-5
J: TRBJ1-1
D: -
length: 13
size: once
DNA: TGTGCTAGTGGTGTGTCTATGAACACTGAAGCTTTCTTT
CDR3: CASGVSMNTEAFF

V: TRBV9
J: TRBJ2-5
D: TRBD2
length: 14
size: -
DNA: TGTGCCAGCAGCGGTAGCGGGAGCGGGGAGACCCAGTACTTC
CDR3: CASSGSGSGETQYF

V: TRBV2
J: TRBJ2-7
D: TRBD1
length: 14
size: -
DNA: TGTGCCAGCAGTGAAGGACAGGGATCCTACGAGCAGTACTTC
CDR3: CASSEGQGSYEQYF

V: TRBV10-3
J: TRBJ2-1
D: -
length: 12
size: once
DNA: TGTGCCATCAGCCCAATAATGAATGAGCAGTTCTTC
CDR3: CAISPIMNEQFF

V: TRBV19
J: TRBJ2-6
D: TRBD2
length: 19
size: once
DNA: TGTGCCAGTAGTAAAAGTGGCCGTAGCGGGGGCTCTGGGGCCAACGTCCTGACTTTC
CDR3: CASSKSGRSGGSGANVLTF

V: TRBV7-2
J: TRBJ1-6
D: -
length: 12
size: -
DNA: TGTGCCAGCAGCTTAGTGGATCCACCCCTCCACTTT
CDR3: CASSLVDPPLHF

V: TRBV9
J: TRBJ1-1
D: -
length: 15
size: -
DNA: TGTGCCAGCAGCGTAGGGGTCTCCATGAACACTGAAGCTTTCTTT
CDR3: CASSVGVSMNTEAFF